This entry lists 5 T cell receptor beta chains sequenced from one sample in a study of blood T cell repertoires in COVID-19 (dated by TCRdb to the early 2020s). The library was prepared using the immunoSEQ multiplex PCR assay. TCRdb stores this immuneACCESS table with in-frame sequences only. Part of the clones is absent; in the studies checked, under half of the shortfall reflects unresolved V genes, and no reason is known for the rest. This sample is represented by roughly 40,000 clones; roughly 80% of them were singletons. Roughly 29% of the sample goes to the ten largest clones. Sample: peripheral blood. These receptors were taken from a man older than 75 with active or convalescent COVID-19.

As DNA, the CDR3 is TGTGCCAGCAGCTTACCGGGACAGGGGATATACGAGCAGTACTTC. Its translation: CASSLPGQGIYEQYF. The chain couples TRBV5-4 to TRBJ2-7, with 10 bases matching TRBD1. The CDR3 runs to 15 residues. Germline CDR1 and CDR2: SGHNT and YYREEE (reference sequence). V gave up 2 bases and J gave up 4 bases; unmatched junction bases: 6.

CDR3 loop: CASSLSGQSNQPQHF. The CDR3 DNA is TGTGCCAGCAGTTTATCCGGACAGTCCAATCAGCCCCAGCATTTT. This sequence joins TRBV27 and TRBJ1-5; tentatively, D is TRBD1 (6 bases). The V gene's germline CDR1 is MNHEY and CDR2 SMNVEV (reference sequence). V lost 0 bases, J lost 3 bases, and 9 bases lay in between. CDR3 length equals 15 residues.

The sample holds one count of this clone. This chain connects TRBV9 to TRBJ2-7; TRBD2 matches 8 bases. Germline CDR1 SGDLS, CDR2 YYNGEE. This CDR3 has 14 residues. Trimming at V came to 5 bases and at J to 2 bases, leaving 6 bases not matched to a gene. The DNA for the CDR3 is TGTGCCAGCAGTCATAGCGGGGCCCCCTACGAGCAGTACTTC. It translates to CASSHSGAPYEQYF.

The V gene is TRBV7-8, the J gene TRBJ2-1; the match to TRBD2 covers 10 bases. Germline-derived CDR1 and CDR2 are SGHVS and FQNEAQ. The CDR3 is made up of 15 amino acids. The J segment lost 5 bases and the V segment lost 5 bases, leaving 6 bases of the junction unmatched. The CDR3 DNA reads TGTGCCAGCAGCCCTAGCGGGGGCTTGAACAATGAGCAGTTCTTC. This codes for CASSPSGGLNNEQFF. The full variable domain, rest sourced from reference TRBV7-8 and TRBJ2-1, is GAGVSQSPRYKVAKRGQDVALRCDPISGHVSLFWYQQALGQGPEFLTYFQNEAQLDKSGLPSDRFFAERPEGSVSTLKIQRTQQEDSAVYLCASSPSGGLNNEQFFGPGTRLTVL.

The rearrangement uses TRBV19 and TRBJ1-2; D gene ambiguous. Germline V lookup: CDR1 LNHDA, CDR2 SQIVND (reference sequence). Trimming stripped 3 bases from V and 5 bases from J, with 16 bases between. This CDR3 contains 15 residues. CDR3 sequence reads: CASSMTSSGAYGYTF. CDR3 nucleotides: TGTGCCAGTAGTATGACCTCGAGCGGTGCATATGGCTACACCTTC.